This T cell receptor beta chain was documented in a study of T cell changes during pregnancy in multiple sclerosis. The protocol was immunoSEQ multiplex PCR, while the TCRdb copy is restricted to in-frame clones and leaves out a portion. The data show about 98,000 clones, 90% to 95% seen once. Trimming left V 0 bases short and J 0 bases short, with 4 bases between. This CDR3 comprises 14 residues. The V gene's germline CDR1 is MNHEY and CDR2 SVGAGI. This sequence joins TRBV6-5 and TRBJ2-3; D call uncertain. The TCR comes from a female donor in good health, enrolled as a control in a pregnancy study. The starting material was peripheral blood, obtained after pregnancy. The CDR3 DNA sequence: TGTGCCAGCAGTTACTCACTTAGCACAGATACGCAGTATTTT. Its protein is CASSYSLSTDTQYF.